A single T cell receptor beta chain is shown here with its context. This sample was included in a study of human T cells and chemical hapten exposure. Specified time point: patch test 2, 6 weeks after DPC sensitization. The treatment here: therapeutic diphenylcyclopropenone sensitization with weekly scalp DPC. Each cDNA molecule in the library carried unique molecular identifiers. TCRdb re-derived calls from the RACE reads in MiXCR, one entry per CDR3 protein. This sample yields a few hundred thousand distinct CDR3 sequences, of which around 6% are seen a single time; about 5.4% belongs to the top ten. CDR3 length equals 17 residues. Losses at the gene ends were 3 bases for V and 3 bases for J; bases not matched to a gene: 12. Germline V gene lookup returns CDR1 SGHNT and CDR2 YYREEE (reference sequence).

The V and J genes are TRBV5-4 and TRBJ2-3; 8 bases map to TRBD1. The source is a woman under 30 with alopecia areata. Some clones in this sample may be carry-over from other donors' samples. The sample consisted of whole blood, taken in connection with sensitization to the hapten diphenylcyclopropenone (DPC). CDR3: CASSSRTQGAITDTQYF. CDR3 sequence (DNA): TGTGCCAGCAGCTCACGAACCCAGGGGGCCATTACAGATACGCAGTATTTT.